This T cell receptor beta chain was sequenced for a study of post-analysis software for immune sequencing data. As for the study in general: Courses of disease covered relapsing-remitting, secondary progressive and progressive-relapsing multiple sclerosis.

Overall study results and limits: With TRBV5-6, TRBV5-1 and TRBV20-1 included, 5 or 6 TRBV segments were more frequent in patients than in controls.

Trimming removed 3 bases at V and 8 bases at J, with 11 bases between. The CDR3 has 13 residues. Germline V CDR1 and CDR2: SGHVS, FQNEAQ. Incorporated into the TCR beta cDNA libraries were unique molecular identifiers, which served to reduce PCR and sequencing biases. It was from roughly 1 to 10 million T cells that some 500,000 cDNA molecules came. One entry per CDR3 protein results from TCRdb running MiXCR on the PCR reads. The data show hundreds of thousands of distinct CDR3 sequences, over 45% seen once. The sample holds one count of this clonotype. The antigen is not known. Material for sequencing was blood. The V gene is TRBV7-8, the J gene TRBJ2-4; unclear D gene. The source of this sequence is a girl aged 2-15 years with multiple sclerosis. In DNA form, the CDR3 reads TGTGCCAGCAGCTTCACAGAGCAGGACATTCAGTACTTC. It is translated as CASSFTEQDIQYF.